The 2 T cell receptor beta chains below were found in one sample sequenced in a study of cytomegalovirus exposure and HLA in healthy donors. Use of 60 Vbeta and 13 Jbeta primers characterized the PCR. Assay: immunoSEQ multiplex PCR; the TCRdb copy retains only in-frame clones and omits some. The sample yields 90,000 to 110,000 clones, more than 80% seen once. Specimen: PBMCs. The receptors derive from a man aged 18 to 29 in good health and CMV-seronegative.

This rearrangement joins TRBV6-5 to TRBJ1-4; 11 bases line up with TRBD1. This CDR3 spans 13 amino acids. Germline assignment: CDR1 MNHEY and CDR2 SVGAGI. The V and J ends lost 10 bases and 7 bases, in that order; junction bases with no gene match: 5. This chain's CDR3 is CAIGQGAREKLFF. The CDR3 coding sequence is TGTGCCATTGGACAGGGGGCGCGTGAAAAACTGTTTTTT.

The V call is TRBV14, the J call TRBJ2-2; 8 bases map to TRBD2. The CDR3 has 15 amino acids. Trimming removed 4 bases from V and 3 bases from J; junction bases left unmatched: 4. The germline CDR1 and CDR2 sequences are SGHDN and FVKESK. The CDR3 protein is CASSRREGDTGELFF. DNA of the CDR3: TGTGCCAGCAGCCGACGGGAGGGAGACACCGGGGAGCTGTTTTTT.